This T cell receptor (beta chain) came from a study of T cells after yellow fever vaccination. Study-level results: By day 5 rather than day 15, the secondary response had peaked, though it was weaker. Booster sampling recovered most clones from primary vaccination (96% CD4, approximately 88% CD8). Contaminants from the bulk population, in the form of abundant clonotypes, could be found in FACS-sorted repertoires.

Universal primer sites and UMIs were introduced during 5'RACE template-switching synthesis of TCR cDNA. In TCRdb, the 5' RACE reads were re-called with MiXCR into one record per CDR3 protein. The sample has 230,000 or so distinct CDR3 sequences, roughly 6.3% seen once. This CDR3 has 21 amino acids. This clonotype occurred many times. Its antigen is as yet unknown. The sequencing used CD4+ T cells sorted from PBMCs, collected on the day of the yellow fever booster vaccination. The chain links TRBV21-1 to TRBJ2-3; the table's D gene call, TRBD2, was not cross checked with the DNA. TRBV21-1 is annotated as a pseudogene. This clonotype was sampled from a man aged 30-40 years who received the YFV17D yellow fever vaccine. This CDR3 reads CASSKALSRGLAGAGTDTQYF. The CDR3 nucleotides read TGTGCCAGCAGCAAAGCGCTCAGTCGGGGACTAGCGGGAGCAGGCACAGATACGCAGTATTTT.